A selection of T cell receptor beta chains follows, all from one sample in a study of a mutant IDH1 vaccine in newly diagnosed glioma. The antigens for these receptors are not known. Assay used: immunoSEQ multiplex PCR; TCRdb lists only in-frame clones, some missing. The table records some 60,000 clones, 75% to 85% of them present only once. The source was PBMCs, collected from a glioma patient whose treatment included an IDH1 peptide vaccine. Receptor source: a middle-aged man with glioma. The CDR3 runs from the conserved cysteine through the conserved F or W. Each record gives: J gene, D gene, V gene, clone size, CDR3 DNA, CDR3 protein. A D gene is named only where the DNA matches it firmly. For some rows the clone size is stated as once, few or many, or as a class when expanded; others skip it.

>TRBJ1-3|NA|TRBV6-1|NA
TGTGCCAGCAGTCCGGGGGGGTTCTCTGGAAACACCATATATTTT
CASSPGGFSGNTIYF
>TRBJ2-7|TRBD1|TRBV5-4|NA
TGTGCCAGCAGCCCGGGGGACAGGGACTACGAGCAGTACTTC
CASSPGDRDYEQYF
>TRBJ1-1|TRBD1|TRBV18|NA
TGTGCCAGCTCACGCAGGGGGCCAGTGAACACTGAAGCTTTCTTT
CASSRRGPVNTEAFF
>TRBJ1-1|NA|TRBV4-1|NA
TGCGCCAGCAGCCCCACGGATCGGGTGATGAACACTGAAGCTTTCTTT
CASSPTDRVMNTEAFF
>TRBJ2-7|NA|TRBV5-5|NA
TGTGCCAGCAGCTTGGAAGGGATCGGGGCCTACGAGCAGTACTTC
CASSLEGIGAYEQYF
>TRBJ2-5|TRBD1|TRBV6-1|NA
TGTGCCAGCAGTGAATCCGGGACAGGGTTTCTCGAGACCCAGTACTTC
CASSESGTGFLETQYF
>TRBJ1-4|NA|TRBV18|NA
TGTGCCAGCTCTTCAGGCCGAGGGGAAAAACTGTTTTTT
CASSSGRGEKLFF
>TRBJ1-2|NA|TRBV27|NA
TGTGCCAGCAGGGAGGGCAGGGGTTTCTATGGCTACACCTTC
CASREGRGFYGYTF
>TRBJ1-5|TRBD1|TRBV5-8|NA
TGTGCCAGCAGCTTGAGGGGACAGGGTCGGAATCAGCCCCAGCATTTT
CASSLRGQGRNQPQHF
>TRBJ2-1|TRBD2|TRBV5-4|NA
TGTGCCAGCACCTATAGCGGGAACAATGAGCAGTTCTTC
CASTYSGNNEQFF
>TRBJ2-5|NA|TRBV18|NA
TGTGCCAGCTCCCTCAGTCCAGGGAGTTTTGAGACCCAGTACTTC
CASSLSPGSFETQYF
>TRBJ2-3|NA|TRBV7-8|NA
TGTGCCAGCAGCTTAGGGACGCCCACAGATACGCAGTATTTT
CASSLGTPTDTQYF
>TRBJ2-3|NA|TRBV30|NA
TGTGCCTGGAGTCCCCACGATACGCAGTATTTT
CAWSPHDTQYF
>TRBJ2-5|NA|TRBV6-5|NA
TGTGCCAGCAGTAAACAGCCGGTTCCACGGGAGACCCAGTACTTC
CASSKQPVPRETQYF
>TRBJ1-2|NA|TRBV7-2|NA
TGTGCCAGCAGCTTAAAAGGGGCCAAATATGGCTACACCTTC
CASSLKGAKYGYTF
>TRBJ2-7|TRBD1|TRBV7-9|NA
TGTGCCAGCAGCGACCCACGACAGGGGGCTTACGAGCAGTACTTC
CASSDPRQGAYEQYF
>TRBJ2-6|NA|TRBV18|NA
TGTGCCAGCTCACCACCGACAGCACACAACGTCCTGACTTTC
CASSPPTAHNVLTF
>TRBJ2-5|NA|TRBV7-8|once
TGTGCCAGCAGCCCCCTCTTCTGGGAGACCCAGTACTTC
CASSPLFWETQYF
>TRBJ2-7|TRBD2|TRBV9|NA
TGTGCCAGCAGCTCCCGGGGGGAGAGCATCGGTCGGAACGAGCAGTACTTC
CASSSRGESIGRNEQYF
>TRBJ1-2|NA|TRBV7-2|once
TGTGCCAGCAGCTTGACACCACCACCTAACTATGGCTACACCTTC
CASSLTPPPNYGYTF
>TRBJ1-1|NA|TRBV10-3|NA
TGTGCCATCAATGGAGGGATACTGAACACTGAAGCTTTCTTT
CAINGGILNTEAFF
>TRBJ2-5|TRBD1|TRBV5-4|NA
TGTGCCAGCAGCTTACAGGGGTTCAGGGAGACCCAGTACTTC
CASSLQGFRETQYF
>TRBJ2-4|NA|TRBV11-3|NA
TGTGCCAGCAGCTTAGGGTCCCCGGGGGTTCAGTACTTC
CASSLGSPGVQYF
>TRBJ2-1|TRBD2|TRBV7-2|NA
TGTGCCAGCAGCTTTCATAGCGGGGGGGACAATGAGCAGTTCTTC
CASSFHSGGDNEQFF
>TRBJ1-2|TRBD1|TRBV6-5|NA
TGTGCCAGCAGTTTGGACAGGGTAAACTATGGCTACACCTTC
CASSLDRVNYGYTF
>TRBJ2-3|TRBD1|TRBV5-1|NA
TGCGCCAGCAGCTTCGACAGGGGCACAGATACGCAGTATTTT
CASSFDRGTDTQYF
>TRBJ2-7|TRBD1|TRBV30|NA
TGTGCCTGGAGCGCTGGACAGGGGGTTCCCCTCAGGGTCGAGCAGTACTTC
CAWSAGQGVPLRVEQYF
>TRBJ2-5|NA|TRBV28|once
TGTGCCAGCAGTTTACCGGCACAAGAGACCCAGTACTTC
CASSLPAQETQYF
>TRBJ1-4|NA|TRBV7-2|once
TGTGCCAGCAGCTTAGCGCCGGTCGGGGGAAGTGAAAAACTGTTTTTT
CASSLAPVGGSEKLFF
>TRBJ1-2|TRBD1|TRBV7-9|once
TGTGCCAGCAACGTCCACCGGGACAGGGGCTATGGCTACACCTTC
CASNVHRDRGYGYTF
>TRBJ1-5|NA|TRBV19|few
TGTGCCAGTAGCAGGGTTACCCAACATCAGCCCCAGCATTTT
CASSRVTQHQPQHF
>TRBJ1-6|NA|TRBV6-1|few
TGTGCCAGCAGTGAAAAGGAAGGGACAAGAAATTCACCCCTCCACTTT
CASSEKEGTRNSPLHF
>TRBJ1-1|TRBD1|TRBV27|NA
TGTGCCAGCAGTCAGGGACAGGGGATGAATGACGCTTTCTTT
CASSQGQGMNDAFF
>TRBJ2-3|TRBD2|TRBV9|NA
TGTGCCAGCAGTGGATCGCTGGGTAGCGGGATCCGCGGGGATACGCAGTATTTT
CASSGSLGSGIRGDTQYF
>TRBJ2-7|NA|TRBV10-2|NA
TGCGCCAGCAGCGCCGTGACACCCTTGTTCTCCTACGAGCAGTACTTC
CASSAVTPLFSYEQYF
>TRBJ2-7|TRBD1|TRBV27|NA
TGTGCCAGCAGTGGGAGGCGGGACAGGAATTACGAGCAGTACTTC
CASSGRRDRNYEQYF
>TRBJ2-5|NA|TRBV11-2|NA
TGTGCCAGCAGCTTAGGGTTACGCTCTAGCGATGAGACCCAGTACTTC
CASSLGLRSSDETQYF
>TRBJ1-1|NA|TRBV14|NA
TGTGCCAGCAGCCAAGATTGGGCCAGTGAAGCTTTCTTT
CASSQDWASEAFF
>TRBJ2-2|NA|TRBV11-2|NA
TGTGCCAGCAGCTTACGAGGGACGCGGGACACCGGGGAGCTGTTTTTT
CASSLRGTRDTGELFF
>TRBJ2-7|NA|TRBV2|NA
TGTGCCAGCAGTGAACGGCAGAGCTCCTACGAGCAGTACTTC
CASSERQSSYEQYF
>TRBJ2-1|TRBD1|TRBV19|NA
TGTGCCAGTACAAGGACAGGGTCCTACAATGAACAGTTCTTC
CASTRTGSYNEQFF
>TRBJ2-1|TRBD2|TRBV7-6|NA
TGTGCCAGCAGTTGGACCGGGACTAGCGGGGTCAATGAGCAGTTCTTC
CASSWTGTSGVNEQFF
>TRBJ2-7|NA|TRBV19|NA
TGTGCCAGTAGTATAAGTGCGGGGACCGCCTACGAGCAGTACTTC
CASSISAGTAYEQYF
>TRBJ2-1|NA|TRBV5-1|NA
TGCGCCAGCAGTCACCGGGTCAAGGTTGGCTCCTACAATGAGCAGTTCTTC
CASSHRVKVGSYNEQFF
>TRBJ2-7|TRBD1|TRBV6-1|NA
TGTGCCAGCAGTGCTAGGGACAGGGTCAATCACGAGCAGTACTTC
CASSARDRVNHEQYF
>TRBJ2-1|NA|TRBV29-1|NA
TGCAGCGTCCTTGGACAGGGAGGGTCCTACAATGAGCAGTTCTTC
CSVLGQGGSYNEQFF
>TRBJ2-5|NA|TRBV7-6|NA
TGTGCCAGCTCTCGGGGTAAAGAGACCCAGTACTTC
CASSRGKETQYF
>TRBJ2-1|NA|TRBV27|NA
TGTGCCAGCAGTCCCGGACCCTATGAGCAGTTCTTC
CASSPGPYEQFF
>TRBJ1-1|NA|TRBV7-2|NA
TGTGCCAGCAGCCCCCGGGCAGGGGCGGGTGAAGCTTTCTTT
CASSPRAGAGEAFF
>TRBJ2-2|TRBD1|TRBV28|NA
TGTGCCAGCAGCCTACCGGGACAGGGGATAACCGGGGAGCTGTTTTTT
CASSLPGQGITGELFF
>TRBJ1-2|TRBD1|TRBV6-5|NA
TGTGCCAGCAGCCCGACAGGGAACTATGGCTACACCTTC
CASSPTGNYGYTF
>TRBJ2-7|NA|TRBV5-4|NA
TGTGCCAGCAGTTTAGGGGGGCAGAGCTCCTACGAGCAGTACTTC
CASSLGGQSSYEQYF
>TRBJ1-3|NA|TRBV6-1|NA
TGTGCCAGCATCGCGGACAGCGTCTCTGGAAACACCATATATTTT
CASIADSVSGNTIYF
>TRBJ1-6|TRBD1|TRBV27|NA
TGTGCCAGCAGTTTTGGACAGGCAAACGTATCACCCCTCCACTTT
CASSFGQANVSPLHF
>TRBJ2-7|NA|TRBV6-5|NA
TGTGCCAGCAGCCCCGGACACCCCTACGAGCAGTACTTC
CASSPGHPYEQYF
>TRBJ2-1|TRBD1|TRBV19|NA
TGTGCCAGTACCCCCGGGACAGGGATGATGAATGAGCAGTTCTTC
CASTPGTGMMNEQFF
>TRBJ2-3|TRBD1|TRBV7-2|NA
TGTGCCAGCAGCTTAGGACAGGGGGCCACACTCCACACAGATACGCAGTATTTT
CASSLGQGATLHTDTQYF